This T cell receptor beta chain derives from a study of T cells in Graves' hyperthyroidism and ophthalmopathy. The CDR3 has 12 amino acids. Germline CDR1 is SGHTA and CDR2 is FQGTGA. V gave up 3 bases and J gave up 10 bases, with 7 bases separating them. This clonotype was picked up many times. Amplified TCR beta CDR3 regions came from RNA transcripts. A set of HTBI primers served as the primers for a first-round RT-PCR of the TCR CDR3. TCRdb used MiXCR to reprocess the multiplex PCR reads, holding one entry per CDR3 protein. The sample has 540,000 or so distinct CDR3 sequences, approximately 15% seen once.

The sample was blood. The chain uses TRBV7-3 and TRBJ1-6, with TRBD1 as a possible D gene (5 bases). This clonotype originated in a woman in her thirties with Graves' hyperthyroidism. The CDR3 sequence is CASSFQGSPLHF. The CDR3 bases are TGTGCCAGCAGCTTCCAGGGCTCACCCCTCCACTTT.